This passage covers 14 T cell receptor beta chains from one sample sequenced in a study of CD8+ T cells in alopecia areata. Extraction and reverse transcription of RNA yielded cDNA as the sequencing template. Repertoires were generated with immunoSEQ multiplex PCR, while TCRdb's copy carries only in-frame clones and drops some. The table includes about 120,000 clones, roughly two fifths detected once. Sequenced input: CD4+ T cells sorted from blood. Source of these receptors: a human donor with alopecia areata.

The V call is TRBV4-3, the J call TRBJ2-7; 8 bases agree with TRBD2. CDR1 and CDR2 from the germline V gene are LGHNA and YSLEER. V lost 4 bases, J lost 3 bases, and 5 bases stayed unmatched. The CDR3 covers 14 residues. The CDR3 DNA sequence: TGCGCCAGCAGCCCAGCCGGGACTAGCTACGAGCAGTACTTC. The encoded protein is CASSPAGTSYEQYF.

In its sample, this clone was seen a few times. V gene TRBV29-1 combines with J gene TRBJ2-2, with 9 bases identical to TRBD1. The CDR3 runs 15 residues. From germline, CDR1 is SQVTM and CDR2 ANQGSEA. The J segment lost 6 bases and the V segment lost 1 base, leaving 6 bases of the junction unmatched. Here the CDR3 DNA reads TGCAGCGTTGAAGGGAGGACAGGGGTAGCCGGGGAGCTGTTTTTT. Amino acids: CSVEGRTGVAGELFF.

This clone has a single count. The chain uses TRBV11-1 and TRBJ2-7; no definite D call. Trimming stripped 4 bases from V and 2 bases from J, with 9 bases between. The CDR3 extends over 13 amino acids. CDR1 SGHAT and CDR2 FQDESV come from the germline V gene (reference sequence). The CDR3 DNA follows: TGTGCCAGCAGCTGGTCGAGAGCCTACGAGCAGTACTTC. Encoded protein: CASSWSRAYEQYF.

This clone was seen a few times. The chain combines TRBV29-1 with TRBJ2-1; 7 nucleotides align to TRBD1. The CDR3 length is 13 residues. The germline V gene encodes CDR1 SQVTM and CDR2 ANQGSEA. The trim removed 8 bases at V and 4 bases at J, leaving 8 bases unmatched. The CDR3 loop is CSRDRVIYNEQFF. The CDR3 nucleotides are TGCAGCCGAGACAGGGTAATTTACAATGAGCAGTTCTTC.

The table lists this clone with a few counts. The same CDR3 arises from other DNA sequences in this sample as well. V gene TRBV28 combines with J gene TRBJ2-7; 12 bases are shared with TRBD1. The CDR3 covers 14 residues. Looked up from germline, CDR1 is MDHEN and CDR2 is SYDVKM. V dropped 6 bases and J dropped 5; count of bases not matched to a gene: 5. CDR3 DNA: TGTGCCAGCAGGTCGGGACAGGGGGCGCACGAGCAGTACTTC. Protein product: CASRSGQGAHEQYF. Variable domain in full (rest from reference TRBV28 and TRBJ2-7): DVKVTQSSRYLVKRTGEKVFLECVQDMDHENMFWYRQDPGLGLRLIYFSYDVKMKEKGDIPEGYSVSREKKERFSLILESASTNQTSMYLCASRSGQGAHEQYFGPGTRLTVT.

The rearrangement links TRBV2 to TRBJ2-1; 12 bases line up with TRBD2. CDR1 SNHLY and CDR2 FYNNEI come from the germline V gene. The CDR3 sequence is 16 residues long. With V trimmed by 7 bases and J by 8 bases, 12 bases remained unmatched. The CDR3 is CASTKMELAGGHEQFF. The DNA for the CDR3 is TGTGCCAGCACCAAAATGGAACTAGCGGGAGGACATGAGCAGTTCTTC.

The genes are TRBV7-3 and TRBJ2-5, with 8 positions matching TRBD1. The CDR3 extends over 17 amino acids. V lost 1 base and J lost 2; bases outside the gene matches: 9. CDR1 and CDR2 (germline): SGHTA, FQGTGA. The CDR3 DNA sequence: TGTGCCAGCAGCTTAAGGGGCGGGACAGGCCTGCAAGAGACCCAGTACTTC. Translated: CASSLRGGTGLQETQYF. Variable domain in full (rest from reference TRBV7-3 and TRBJ2-5): GAGVSQTPSNKVTEKGKYVELRCDPISGHTALYWYRQSLGQGPEFLIYFQGTGAADDSGLPNDRFFAVRPEGSVSTLKIQRTERGDSAVYLCASSLRGGTGLQETQYFGPGTRLLVL.

This clone came up once. The V and J genes are TRBV29-1 and TRBJ2-2; D is possibly TRBD1 (6 bases). The V gene lost 5 bases and the J gene lost 1 base, with 11 bases spanning the gap. Germline V CDR1 and CDR2: SQVTM, ANQGSEA. This CDR3 has 14 amino acids. The DNA for the CDR3 is TGCAGCGTTAACAGGGTTGGGAACACCGGGGAGCTGTTTTTT. Its translation: CSVNRVGNTGELFF.

The chain has TRBV28 and TRBJ2-3; D unresolved. The CDR3 extends over 10 amino acids. The V gene's germline CDR1 is MDHEN and CDR2 SYDVKM. Trimming shortened V by 5 bases and J by 9 bases, and 6 bases separated the two germline ends. In DNA form, the CDR3 reads TGTGCCAGCAGTCAGGCGACGCAGTATTTT. Protein: CASSQATQYF.

The V call is TRBV5-1, the J call TRBJ2-3; unclear D gene. Germline V gives CDR1 SGHRS, CDR2 YFSETQ. V lost 6 bases, J lost 6 bases, and 20 bases lay in between. CDR3 size: 15 residues. The CDR3 loop is CASMKEADLRDTQYF. In DNA form, the CDR3 reads TGCGCCAGCATGAAGGAAGCCGATTTGCGTGATACGCAGTATTTT. The variable domain in full, with the rest retrieved from reference TRBV5-1 and TRBJ2-3, is KAGVTQTPRYLIKTRGQQVTLSCSPISGHRSVSWYQQTPGQGLQFLFEYFSETQRNKGNFPGRFSGRQFSNSRSEMNVSTLELGDSALYLCASMKEADLRDTQYFGPGTRLTVL.

There are a few counts of this clone. The chain carries TRBV29-1 and TRBJ2-5, with 10 bases aligning to TRBD2. J gave up 5 bases and V 4 bases, and 16 bases lay outside the gene matches. Germline lookup yields CDR1 SQVTM and CDR2 ANQGSEA. The CDR3 is made up of 17 amino acids. The CDR3 nucleotides are TGCAGCGTTGGCTCTCTCCGAAGCGGGAGGGTTGGCGAGACCCAGTACTTC. Translation gives CSVGSLRSGRVGETQYF. Looking up the rest from reference TRBV29-1 and TRBJ2-5 gives the full variable domain: SAVISQKPSRDICQRGTSLTIQCQVDSQVTMMFWYRQQPGQSLTLIATANQGSEATYESGFVIDKFPISRPNLTFSTLTVSNMSPEDSSIYLCSVGSLRSGRVGETQYFGPGTRLLVL.

The chain employs TRBV30 and TRBJ2-1, with TRBD2 identical over 11 bases. After removal of 4 bases from V and 2 bases from J, the junction contained 4 bases not matched to a gene. Germline V gene data show CDR1 as GTSNPN and CDR2 as SVGIG (reference sequence). CDR3 length equals 15 residues. In DNA form, the CDR3 reads TGTGCCTGGACAGGGACTAGCGGCCCCTACAATGAGCAGTTCTTC. This gives the protein CAWTGTSGPYNEQFF.

This clone appeared a single time. The DNA for the CDR3 is TGTGCCTGGAGTGTGGGCAGGGGCCTATACAATGAGCAGTTCTTC. It specifies CAWSVGRGLYNEQFF. The chain uses TRBV30 and TRBJ2-1; D possibly corresponds to TRBD1 (6 bases). Germline CDR1 is GTSNPN and CDR2 is SVGIG (reference sequence). V gave up 0 bases and J gave up 4 bases, with 13 bases separating them. CDR3 length: 15 amino acids. Filled out from reference TRBV30 and TRBJ2-1, the complete variable domain reads SQTIHQWPATLVQPVGSPLSLECTVEGTSNPNLYWYRQAAGRGLQLLFYSVGIGQISSEVPQNLSASRPQDRQFILSSKKLLLSDSGFYLCAWSVGRGLYNEQFFGPGTRLTVL.

The rearrangement joins TRBV2 to TRBJ1-1; D possibly corresponds to TRBD1 (6 bases). Germline V gene lookup returns CDR1 SNHLY and CDR2 FYNNEI. V was clipped by 5 bases and J by 4 bases, with 17 bases between them. This CDR3 spans 15 amino acids. The CDR3 region is CASSNLGGAGTEAFF. The CDR3 DNA reads as TGTGCCAGCAGTAACCTTGGGGGGGCTGGCACTGAAGCTTTCTTT.